The 2 T cell receptor beta chains in this list originate from one sample, sequenced in a study of T cells in Graves' hyperthyroidism and ophthalmopathy. What was amplified from RNA transcripts were TCR beta CDR3 regions. A set of HTBI primers served as the primers for a first-round RT-PCR of the TCR CDR3. TCRdb re-called the multiplex PCR reads with MiXCR, one entry per CDR3 protein. The sample contains some 550,000 distinct CDR3 sequences, about 20% of which appear only once. Specimen: blood. These receptors came from a man aged 18 to 30 with Graves' hyperthyroidism.

This clonotype was seen more than once but under ten times. The chain links TRBV27 to TRBJ2-7; 8 bases are a match to TRBD1. Germline CDR1 and CDR2: MNHEY and SMNVEV (reference sequence). The CDR3 sequence is 14 residues long. Trimming cost V 5 bases and J 2 bases; bases outside gene matches: 5. The CDR3 loop reads CASSPGGPTYEQYF. CDR3 sequence (DNA): TGTGCCAGCAGTCCAGGGGGCCCAACCTACGAGCAGTACTTC.

This clonotype has a handful of counts. The chain carries TRBV2 and TRBJ1-5, with 8 bases identical to TRBD1. The J segment lost 7 bases and the V segment lost 2 bases, leaving 4 bases of the junction unmatched. Germline CDR1 and CDR2: SNHLY and FYNNEI. The length of the CDR3 is 14 residues. The CDR3 here is CASSETGGKQPQHF. CDR3 coding DNA: TGTGCCAGCAGTGAAACAGGGGGAAAGCAGCCCCAGCATTTT.